Following are 30 T cell receptor beta chains from one sample sequenced in a study of T cell repertoires in cytomegalovirus infection (dated by TCRdb to between 2018 and 2020). Instrument on record: Illumina HiSeq 1500. TCRdb passed the public sequencing reads through fastp at Q25 and MiXCR, retaining productive beta sequences. For every CDR3 protein sequence, its rows merge into one entry that carries the most common genes and DNA. The sample has around 450,000 distinct CDR3 sequences on record, roughly 10% of them singletons. Clones ranked in the top ten supply about a tenth of the sample. The sample taken for sequencing was PBMCs. The receptors shown here come from a human donor in good health (CMV status not recorded). Some clones in this sample may be carry-over from other donors' samples.

In its sample, this clonotype was seen many times. CDR3 sequence: CASSYTDPDRANIQYF. The CDR3 DNA reads TGTGCCAGCAGTTACACCGATCCCGACAGGGCAAACATTCAGTACTTC. J is TRBJ2-4 and V is TRBV6-2 or TRBV6-3; TRBD1 matches 7 bases. Trimming removed 2 bases from V and 6 bases from J; junction bases left unmatched: 10. Germline CDR1 reads MNHEY; CDR2 reads SVGEGT. The CDR3 extends over 16 amino acids.

This clonotype was detected ten times or more. J is TRBJ2-7 and V is TRBV2; possible D gene TRBD2, 5 bases. This CDR3 is built from 16 residues. Deletions cut 2 bases from V and 0 bases from J, with 14 bases between. Germline CDR1 SNHLY, CDR2 FYNNEI. CDR3 DNA sequence: TGTGCCAGCAGTGAAACGAGGGCTAGACTCTCCTACGAGCAGTACTTC. It codes for CASSETRARLSYEQYF.

The sample holds many counts of this clonotype. The rearrangement uses TRBV7-2 and TRBJ2-2; tentative D call: TRBD2 (5 bases). Trimming pared 6 bases from V and 8 bases from J, leaving 13 bases between. CDR1 and CDR2 from the germline V gene are SGHTA and FQGNSA. The CDR3 consists of 13 residues. Here the CDR3 reads CASSSAPGGELFF. CDR3 DNA sequence: TGTGCCAGCAGTAGCGCCCCCGGGGGGGAGCTGTTTTTT.

This clonotype was seen many times. The chain is built from TRBV11-2 and TRBJ2-3; 7 nucleotides line up with TRBD1. The CDR3 contains 17 residues. The germline V gene has CDR1 SGHAT and CDR2 FQNNGV. Trimming cost V 0 bases and J 6 bases; bases outside gene matches: 12. This CDR3 reads CASSLEGMLTGMDTQYF. In DNA form, the CDR3 reads TGTGCCAGCAGCTTAGAGGGGATGTTGACAGGGATGGATACGCAGTATTTT.

This chain uses TRBV20-1 with TRBJ1-1; no clear D. V was cut by 2 bases and J by 4 bases, with 5 bases left in between. The CDR3 length is 11 residues. Germline lookup yields CDR1 DFQATT and CDR2 SNEGSKA (reference sequence). Here the CDR3 DNA reads TGCAGTGCTAGAAGCACCACTGAAGCTTTCTTT. Translating gives CSARSTTEAFF.

The V call is TRBV3-1, the J call TRBJ2-1; weak D call: TRBD1 (6 bases). In germline, CDR1 is LGHDT, CDR2 YNNKEL (reference sequence). V gave up 4 bases and J gave up 4 bases, with 14 bases separating them. The CDR3 length is 15 residues. The CDR3 is CASSLDSAGYNEQFF. The CDR3 region has the DNA TGTGCCAGCAGCCTGGACAGCGCCGGGTACAATGAGCAGTTCTTC.

In this sample, this clonotype turned up many times. This sequence joins TRBV4-2 and TRBJ2-3; D unresolved. Germline CDR1 reads LGHNA; CDR2 reads YNFKEQ. The ends were cut back, 0 bases at V and 4 bases at J, with 5 bases in the middle. The CDR3 is 13 residues long. CDR3 bases: TGTGCCAGCAGCCAAGATCGATCAGATACGCAGTATTTT. It codes for CASSQDRSDTQYF.

The V gene is TRBV5-1, the J gene TRBJ2-3; no reliable D call. The CDR3 totals 15 residues. Germline V lookup: CDR1 SGHRS, CDR2 YFSETQ. With 2 bases removed from V and 0 bases from J, the gap between germline ends came to 10 bases. This CDR3 is CASSLNLDSTDTQYF. The CDR3 nucleotides are TGCGCCAGCAGCTTAAATCTGGATAGCACAGATACGCAGTATTTT. Looking up the rest from reference TRBV5-1 and TRBJ2-3 gives the full variable domain: KAGVTQTPRYLIKTRGQQVTLSCSPISGHRSVSWYQQTPGQGLQFLFEYFSETQRNKGNFPGRFSGRQFSNSRSEMNVSTLELGDSALYLCASSLNLDSTDTQYFGPGTRLTVL.

V usage is TRBV6-5 and J usage is TRBJ2-1; 7 nucleotides line up with TRBD1. V lost 0 bases and J lost 4; bases outside the gene matches: 0. The CDR3 covers 14 residues. Germline CDR1 reads MNHEY; CDR2 reads SVGAGI. The CDR3 DNA sequence: TGTGCCAGCAGTTACTCGGGACAGTACAATGAGCAGTTCTTC. As protein: CASSYSGQYNEQFF.

This clonotype was recorded at least ten times. The chain recombines TRBV6-1 with TRBJ1-5; no firm D call. This CDR3 is 15 amino acids long. Deletions cut 4 bases from V and 4 bases from J, with 14 bases between. In germline, CDR1 is MNHNS, CDR2 SASEGT. Written as DNA, the CDR3 is TGTGCCAGCAGTGTCGGGGTCACCGAAAATCAGCCCCAGCATTTT. Amino acids: CASSVGVTENQPQHF.

This clonotype was detected many times. The chain recombines TRBV4-1 with TRBJ2-7, with D perhaps matching TRBD2 (5 bases). The CDR3 extends over 13 amino acids. CDR1 and CDR2 from the germline V gene are MGHRA and YSYEKL. The V end was cut by 4 bases, the J end by 6 bases, with 13 bases between. In nucleotides, the CDR3 is TGCGCCAGCAGCCTGCGGACTGTTGGCGAGCAGTACTTC. As protein: CASSLRTVGEQYF.

This clonotype was picked up many times. In DNA, the CDR3 is TGTGCCAGCTCAGCTCTAGCGGAAGACAATGAGCAGTTCTTC. Its protein product is CASSALAEDNEQFF. V is TRBV18 and J is TRBJ2-1; 7 nucleotides match TRBD2. Germline V lookup: CDR1 KGHSH, CDR2 LQKENI. The CDR3 extends over 14 amino acids. V lost 5 bases, J lost 5 bases, and 6 bases stayed unmatched.

This clonotype showed up many times. The genes are TRBV7-2 and TRBJ2-1; D not resolved. The V gene's germline CDR1 is SGHTA and CDR2 FQGNSA. V lost 6 bases and J 9 bases, leaving 9 bases between the germline ends. The CDR3 contains 11 residues. The CDR3 DNA follows: TGTGCCAGCAGGGGCAGGAGTGAGCAGTTCTTC. This encodes CASRGRSEQFF.

Many counts were recorded for this clonotype. The V gene is TRBV10-3, the J gene TRBJ1-2; 10 bases match TRBD1. Per germline, CDR1 ENHRY and CDR2 SYGVKD. V was pared by 0 bases and J by 3 bases, with 1 base of the junction left unmatched. The CDR3 is 15 residues long. CDR3 bases: TGTGCCATCAGTGAGTCCGGGACAGGGGACTATGGCTACACCTTC. It translates to CAISESGTGDYGYTF.

This clonotype was detected ten times or more. The rearrangement uses TRBV7-2 and TRBJ1-4, with 7 nucleotides matching TRBD1. Germline CDR1 and CDR2: SGHTA and FQGNSA. The CDR3 has 15 residues. V trimming: 1 base; J trimming: 8 bases; junction bases outside the gene matches: 7. This CDR3 is CASSLETGSREKLFF. The CDR3 DNA reads as TGTGCCAGCAGCTTAGAGACAGGGAGTAGGGAAAAACTGTTTTTT.

This clonotype has a handful of counts. The gene calls are TRBV11-1 and TRBJ2-1; TRBD2 agrees at 9 bases. The trim removed 4 bases at V and 8 bases at J, leaving 9 bases unmatched. The length of the CDR3 is 15 residues. Germline V gene sequence: CDR1 SGHAT, CDR2 FQDESV (reference sequence). The CDR3 loop reads CASSSTSGPGDEQFF. The CDR3, as DNA: TGTGCCAGCAGCTCTACTAGCGGGCCCGGGGATGAGCAGTTCTTC.

This chain links TRBV3-1 with TRBJ2-1, with D possibly TRBD1 on 6 matching bases. This CDR3 contains 15 residues. Trimming shortened V by 4 bases and J by 0 bases, and 10 bases separated the two germline ends. Per germline, CDR1 LGHDT and CDR2 YNNKEL (reference sequence). The CDR3 sequence: CASSLRDTSYNEQFF. The DNA of the CDR3 is TGTGCCAGCAGCCTCCGGGACACCTCCTACAATGAGCAGTTCTTC.

This clonotype was recorded at least ten times. V gene TRBV7-2 combines with J gene TRBJ2-1; 12 nucleotides agree with TRBD1. The CDR3 has 15 residues. Germline values: CDR1 SGHTA, CDR2 FQGNSA. Losses at the gene ends were 1 base for V and 9 bases for J; bases not matched to a gene: 4. The CDR3 DNA follows: TGTGCCAGCAGCTTAGATGGGACAGGGGGCCGTGAGCAGTTCTTC. Protein: CASSLDGTGGREQFF. The full variable domain, completed using reference TRBV7-2 and TRBJ2-1, is GAGVSQSPSNKVTEKGKDVELRCDPISGHTALYWYRQSLGQGLEFLIYFQGNSAPDKSGLPSDRFSAERTGGSVSTLTIQRTQQEDSAVYLCASSLDGTGGREQFFGPGTRLTVL.

This rearrangement joins TRBV29-1 to TRBJ2-7; no definite D call. This CDR3 comprises 11 residues. V was trimmed by 6 bases and J by 6 bases, leaving 12 bases between them. Germline loops: CDR1 SQVTM, CDR2 ANQGSEA. The CDR3 region has the DNA TGCAGCGTCTCGACAAGGGCCGAGCAGTACTTC. Encoded protein: CSVSTRAEQYF.

This clonotype was found once. The chain's CDR3 is CSARYGTGNYNEQFF. For the CDR3, the DNA is TGCAGTGCGCGCTACGGGACAGGAAACTACAATGAGCAGTTCTTC. The V gene is TRBV20-1, the J gene TRBJ2-1; 8 bases align to TRBD1. V shed 6 bases, J shed 3 bases, and the junction held 10 bases outside the gene matches. The CDR3 is made up of 15 amino acids. Germline assignment: CDR1 DFQATT and CDR2 SNEGSKA (reference sequence).

The chain has TRBV20-1 and TRBJ1-6; D gene unclear. The V gene's germline CDR1 is DFQATT and CDR2 SNEGSKA (reference sequence). V lost 0 bases, J lost 14 bases, and 20 bases lay in between. There are 15 residues in the CDR3. The CDR3 protein is CSARDLRGPNWTLHF. The CDR3 nucleotides read TGCAGTGCTAGAGATCTCCGGGGTCCTAACTGGACCCTCCACTTT.

This clonotype has ten or more counts. The rearrangement links TRBV11-3 to TRBJ1-3; no definite D call. Trimming took off 5 bases at V and 2 bases at J, with 16 bases between the two ends. The CDR3 totals 16 residues. Germline V gene sequence: CDR1 SGHNT, CDR2 YENEEA. CDR3 bases: TGTGCCAGCAGCCCTGGCCGAAGCCTCGCTGGAAACACCATATATTTT. This translates into CASSPGRSLAGNTIYF.

The chain links TRBV4-1 to TRBJ2-7; possibly TRBD1 for D (5 bases). Trimming shortened V by 1 base and J by 3 bases, and 16 bases separated the two germline ends. CDR3 length equals 16 residues. Per germline, CDR1 MGHRA and CDR2 YSYEKL. The CDR3 reads CASSQGLGLNHYEQYF. The CDR3 DNA reads TGCGCCAGCAGCCAAGGATTGGGGCTAAATCACTACGAGCAGTACTTC.

The chain uses TRBV28 and TRBJ1-4; D gene uncertain. The CDR3 loop spans 14 amino acids. Germline lookup yields CDR1 MDHEN and CDR2 SYDVKM. V lost 7 bases and J 7 bases, leaving 16 bases between the germline ends. In nucleotides, the CDR3 is TGTGCCAGCACCCTTAGGCAGATATCTGAAAAACTGTTTTTT. Its protein is CASTLRQISEKLFF.

CDR3 coding DNA: TGCAGTGCTAGCCGGCAGGGGGGAAATTCACCCCTCCACTTT. Protein: CSASRQGGNSPLHF. V gene TRBV20-1 combines with J gene TRBJ1-6; 7 bases map to TRBD1. The germline V gene has CDR1 DFQATT and CDR2 SNEGSKA (reference sequence). V lost 3 bases to trimming and J lost 7 bases; unmatched junction nucleotides: 6. CDR3 length: 14 residues.

This clonotype occurred many times. The chain recombines TRBV7-6 with TRBJ2-1; unclear D gene. Germline loops: CDR1 SGHVS, CDR2 FNYEAQ. The CDR3 has 13 residues. The V end was cut by 2 bases, the J end by 9 bases, with 11 bases between. CDR3 residues: CASSLYTVGEQFF. For the CDR3, the DNA is TGTGCCAGCAGCTTATACACAGTGGGTGAGCAGTTCTTC.

The V gene is TRBV5-6, the J gene TRBJ2-7; TRBD2 aligns across 9 bases. Per germline, CDR1 SGHDT and CDR2 YYEEEE. V dropped 4 bases and J dropped 3; count of bases not matched to a gene: 8. CDR3 size: 15 residues. CDR3 loop: CASSIPTSGGYEQYF. DNA for the CDR3: TGTGCCAGCAGCATCCCGACTAGCGGAGGCTACGAGCAGTACTTC.

This clonotype was found many times. The V gene is TRBV6-1, the J gene TRBJ2-7; D call uncertain. From germline, CDR1 is MNHNS and CDR2 SASEGT. V dropped 3 bases and J dropped 3 bases, with 24 bases sitting between them. This CDR3 is built from 18 residues. The chain's CDR3 is CASSDRQGPGGSNYEQYF. The DNA of the CDR3 is TGTGCCAGCAGTGACCGTCAAGGGCCAGGTGGTTCGAACTACGAGCAGTACTTC.

This clonotype was detected many times. The rearrangement joins TRBV7-2 to TRBJ1-1; TRBD1 might be the D (5 bases). The CDR3 spans 14 residues. Germline V lookup: CDR1 SGHTA, CDR2 FQGNSA. Deletions cut 5 bases from V and 2 bases from J, with 12 bases between. The CDR3 DNA reads as TGTGCCAGCAGCCCGGGGCCTATTAACACTGAAGCTTTCTTT. It specifies CASSPGPINTEAFF.

There are many counts of this clonotype. One junction end disagrees with the germline gene, perhaps due to a read error. The chain links TRBV7-7 to TRBJ2-5, with 7 bases lining up with TRBD1. This CDR3 is built from 15 residues. Germline V gene lookup returns CDR1 SSHAT and CDR2 FNYEAQ (reference sequence). CDR3 loop: CASSTGQFQGETQYF. DNA of the CDR3: TGTGCTAGCAGCACGGGACAGTTTCAGGGAGAGACCCAGTACTTC.